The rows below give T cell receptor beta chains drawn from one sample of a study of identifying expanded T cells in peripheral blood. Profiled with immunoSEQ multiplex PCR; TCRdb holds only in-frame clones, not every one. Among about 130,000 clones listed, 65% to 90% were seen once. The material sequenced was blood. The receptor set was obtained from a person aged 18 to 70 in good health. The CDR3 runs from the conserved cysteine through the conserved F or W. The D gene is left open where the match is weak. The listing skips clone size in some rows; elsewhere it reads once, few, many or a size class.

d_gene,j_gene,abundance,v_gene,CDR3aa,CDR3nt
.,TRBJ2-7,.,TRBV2,CASSEANRQEGF,TGTGCCAGCAGTGAAGCCAACCGACAGGAGGGGTTC
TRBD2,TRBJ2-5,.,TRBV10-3,CAISESRLAYETQYF,TGTGCCATCAGTGAGTCGAGACTAGCGTATGAGACCCAGTACTTC
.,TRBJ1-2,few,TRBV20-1,CSGPGQYGYTF,TGCAGTGGCCCAGGGCAATATGGCTACACCTTC
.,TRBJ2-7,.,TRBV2,CASSRTPEQYF,TGTGCCAGCAGTCGGACACCCGAGCAGTACTTC
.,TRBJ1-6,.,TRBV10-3,CAISDGGVGNSPLHF,TGTGCCATCAGTGACGGGGGGGTAGGAAATTCACCCCTCCACTTT
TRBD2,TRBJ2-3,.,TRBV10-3,CAISELGLAGDSSTDTQYF,TGTGCCATCAGTGAGCTGGGACTAGCGGGGGATTCTAGCACAGATACGCAGTATTTT
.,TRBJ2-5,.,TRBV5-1,CASSLGRQGETQYF,TGCGCCAGCAGCTTGGGCCGTCAGGGGGAGACCCAGTACTTC
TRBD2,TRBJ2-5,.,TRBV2,CASSATSGGGETQYF,TGTGCCAGCAGTGCGACTAGCGGGGGAGGAGAGACCCAGTACTTC
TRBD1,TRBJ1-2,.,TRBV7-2,CASSLTRGRSKYGYTF,TGTGCCAGCAGCTTAACGAGGGGGCGAAGTAAATATGGCTACACCTTC
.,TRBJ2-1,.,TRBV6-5,CASSKGRNWNEQFF,TGTGCCAGCAGCAAGGGACGCAACTGGAATGAGCAGTTCTTC
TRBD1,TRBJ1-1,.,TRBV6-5,CASSRGQEASEAFF,TGTGCCAGCAGTAGGGGACAGGAAGCATCTGAAGCTTTCTTT
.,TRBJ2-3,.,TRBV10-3,CAIGDVTDTQYF,TGTGCCATCGGAGACGTCACAGATACGCAGTATTTT
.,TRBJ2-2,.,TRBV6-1,CASSGTPTGELFF,TGTGCCAGCAGTGGCACACCCACCGGGGAGCTGTTTTTT
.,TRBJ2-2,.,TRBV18,CASSPQGTGGQAGELFF,TGTGCCAGCTCACCCCAAGGAACGGGGGGCCAGGCCGGGGAGCTGTTTTTT
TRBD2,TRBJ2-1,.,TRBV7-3,CASSTGLALKNEQFF,TGTGCCAGCAGCACCGGACTAGCGCTTAAGAATGAGCAGTTCTTC
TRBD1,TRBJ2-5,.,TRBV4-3,CASSQVRTGGVQYF,TGCGCCAGCAGCCAAGTAAGGACAGGGGGGGTCCAGTACTTC
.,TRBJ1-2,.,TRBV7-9,CASSWKGGVDYGYTF,TGTGCCAGCAGCTGGAAGGGGGGTGTCGACTATGGCTACACCTTC
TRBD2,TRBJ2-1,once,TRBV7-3,CASSLTGLAGRHNEQFF,TGTGCCAGCAGCTTAACCGGACTAGCGGGACGACACAATGAGCAGTTCTTC
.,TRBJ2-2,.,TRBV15,CATSRPPGGRELFF,TGTGCCACCAGCAGACCCCCGGGTGGCCGGGAGCTGTTTTTT
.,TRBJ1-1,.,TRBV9,CASSVTGTPNTEAFF,TGTGCCAGCAGCGTAACTGGGACACCGAACACTGAAGCTTTCTTT
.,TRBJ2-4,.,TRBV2,CASSEPGRDIQYF,TGTGCCAGCAGTGAACCGGGACGGGACATTCAGTACTTC
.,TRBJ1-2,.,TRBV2,CASSESNYGYTF,TGTGCCAGCAGTGAGTCTAACTATGGCTACACCTTC
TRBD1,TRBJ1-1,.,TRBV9,CASSRAGGTEAFF,TGTGCCAGCAGCAGGGCAGGGGGCACTGAAGCTTTCTTT
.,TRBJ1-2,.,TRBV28,CASRSGQIDYGYTF,TGTGCCAGCAGGTCCGGACAGATAGACTATGGCTACACCTTC
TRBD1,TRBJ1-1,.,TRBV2,CASSGGQGTEAFF,TGTGCCAGCAGTGGGGGACAGGGGACTGAAGCTTTCTTT
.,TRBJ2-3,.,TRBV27,CASSRDFYDTQYF,TGTGCCAGCAGCCGGGACTTTTACGATACGCAGTATTTT
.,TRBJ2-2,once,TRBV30,CAWMAGTTGELFF,TGTGCCTGGATGGCAGGGACCACCGGGGAGCTGTTTTTT
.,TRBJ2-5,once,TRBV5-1,CASSLVSSQETQYF,TGCGCCAGCAGCTTGGTTTCTTCCCAAGAGACCCAGTACTTC
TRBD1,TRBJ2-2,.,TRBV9,CASSRDRDTGELFF,TGTGCCAGCAGCCGTGACAGGGACACCGGGGAGCTGTTTTTT
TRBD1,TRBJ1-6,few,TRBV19,CASSTTSGTGSGSPLHF,TGTGCCAGTAGTACAACAAGCGGGACAGGTAGTGGTTCACCCCTCCACTTT
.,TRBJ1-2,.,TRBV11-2,CASSSIEGGHGYTF,TGTGCCAGCAGCTCCATTGAGGGGGGGCATGGCTACACCTTC
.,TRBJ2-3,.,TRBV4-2,CASSLEASGTDTQYF,TGTGCCAGCAGCCTGGAGGCCTCTGGCACAGATACGCAGTATTTT
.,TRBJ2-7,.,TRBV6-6,CASSYKASGGYEQYF,TGTGCCAGCAGTTACAAAGCGTCTGGGGGCTACGAGCAGTACTTC
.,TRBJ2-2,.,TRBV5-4,CASSFERVRAGELFF,TGTGCCAGCAGCTTTGAGCGGGTGAGGGCCGGGGAGCTGTTTTTT
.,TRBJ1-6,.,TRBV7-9,CASTIQEKSPLHF,TGTGCCAGCACCATACAGGAGAAGTCACCCCTCCACTTT
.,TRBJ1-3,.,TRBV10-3,CAIIVQGAPGNTIYF,TGTGCCATCATCGTACAGGGCGCCCCTGGAAACACCATATATTTT
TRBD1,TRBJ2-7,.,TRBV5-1,CASSGRQGVAHEQYF,TGCGCCAGCAGCGGAAGACAGGGGGTTGCCCACGAGCAGTACTTC
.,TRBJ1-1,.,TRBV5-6,CASSSERFEGNTEAFF,TGTGCCAGCAGCTCAGAGCGCTTTGAGGGGAACACTGAAGCTTTCTTT
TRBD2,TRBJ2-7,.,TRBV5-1,CASSLAREREQYF,TGCGCCAGCAGCTTGGCGCGGGAGCGGGAGCAGTACTTC
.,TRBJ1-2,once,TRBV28,CASSSPTAYGYTF,TGTGCCAGCAGTTCTCCCACAGCCTATGGCTACACCTTC
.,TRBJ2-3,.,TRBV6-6,CASSYRLLSDTQYF,TGTGCCAGCAGTTACAGACTCCTTTCCGATACGCAGTATTTT
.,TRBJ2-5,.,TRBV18,CASSLALQETQYF,TGTGCCAGCTCACTAGCACTCCAAGAGACCCAGTACTTC
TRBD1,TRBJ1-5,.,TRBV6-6,CASRLQGARQPQHF,TGTGCCAGCAGATTACAGGGGGCTCGGCAGCCCCAGCATTTT
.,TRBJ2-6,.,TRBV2,CASSERTVLSGANVLTF,TGTGCCAGCAGTGAGCGGACAGTCCTCTCTGGGGCCAACGTCCTGACTTTC
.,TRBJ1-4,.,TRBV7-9,CASSSDATNEKLFF,TGTGCCAGCAGCTCGGACGCAACTAATGAAAAACTGTTTTTT
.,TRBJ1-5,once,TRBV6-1,CASRVDGYSNQPQHF,TGTGCCAGCAGGGTGGACGGATATAGCAATCAGCCCCAGCATTTT
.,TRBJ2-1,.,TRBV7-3,CASSFRRDGEQFF,TGTGCCAGCAGCTTCCGCAGGGACGGTGAGCAGTTCTTC
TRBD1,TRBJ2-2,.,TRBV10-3,CALWDREGTGELFF,TGTGCCCTCTGGGACAGGGAAGGGACCGGGGAGCTGTTTTTT
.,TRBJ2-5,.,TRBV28,CASSSGEQYF,TGTGCCAGCAGTTCGGGGGAGCAGTACTTC
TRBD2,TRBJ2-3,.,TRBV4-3,CASSQVFSGGAVATQYF,TGCGCCAGCAGCCAAGTTTTTAGCGGGGGGGCCGTAGCTACGCAGTATTTT
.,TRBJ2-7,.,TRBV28,CATQGAGSYEQYF,TGTGCTACTCAGGGTGCGGGCTCCTACGAGCAGTACTTC
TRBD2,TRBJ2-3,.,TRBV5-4,CASSSLAGETDTQYF,TGTGCCAGCAGTTCACTAGCGGGAGAAACAGATACGCAGTATTTT
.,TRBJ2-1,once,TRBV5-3,CARRANEQFF,TGTGCCAGAAGGGCAAATGAGCAGTTCTTC